This record covers a single T cell receptor (beta chain). What it binds is not known. The CDR3 runs 17 residues. The germline V gene encodes CDR1 MNHNS and CDR2 SASEGT. Trimming took 2 bases from V and 4 from J; bases not matched to a gene: 13. This record belongs to a study of cytomegalovirus exposure and HLA in healthy donors. General study findings and limits: Researchers catalogued 150 or so TCR beta chains as cytomegalovirus-associated.

Data came from immunoSEQ multiplex PCR; TCRdb stores just in-frame clones and leaves some out. The sample has under 200,000 clones, about nine tenths seen once. What was sequenced was PBMCs. This clonotype was obtained from a woman aged 18-29 years in good health and CMV-seropositive. The chain carries TRBV6-1 and TRBJ2-7, with TRBD1 matching 8 bases. The CDR3 region is CASSESPSRTGRYEQYF. The CDR3 bases are TGTGCCAGCAGTGAATCCCCCTCCCGGACAGGGAGGTACGAGCAGTACTTC.